Following are 13 T cell receptor beta chains from one sample sequenced in a study of cytomegalovirus exposure and HLA in healthy donors (dated by TCRdb to 2016 to 2017). To prepare the library, the immunoSEQ multiplex PCR assay was applied. For the multiplex PCR, a mixture combining 60 forward primers for TCR Vbeta segments and 13 reverse primers for TCR Jbeta segments was used. TCRdb's version of the immuneACCESS table is confined to in-frame rearrangements and falls short of the full clone set. An unresolved V gene accounts for under half of the shortfall where checked; the remainder is of unknown origin. The table for this sample lists around 120,000 clones; approximately 80% of them were counted only once. The ten largest account for approximately 2.6% of the sample. Sequences were obtained from PBMCs. The receptors stem from a boy between 2 and 15 years old in good health and CMV-seronegative.

The chain couples TRBV27 to TRBJ1-3; D possibly corresponds to TRBD1 (5 bases). V was shortened by 0 bases and J by 2 bases, with 8 bases between the two germline ends. From germline, CDR1 is MNHEY and CDR2 SMNVEV (reference sequence). This CDR3 has 15 amino acids. The CDR3 protein is CASSLSQAPGNTIYF. CDR3 DNA: TGTGCCAGCAGTTTATCACAGGCCCCTGGAAACACCATATATTTT.

This clone was found once. This chain joins TRBV18 and TRBJ2-5; D ambiguous. There are 12 residues in the CDR3. The V gene's germline CDR1 is KGHSH and CDR2 LQKENI. The germline V and J ends were trimmed by 6 bases and 2 bases, with 7 bases remaining between them. The CDR3 bases are TGTGCCAGCTCGCCTAAGCAAGAGACCCAGTACTTC. Its translation: CASSPKQETQYF. Using reference TRBV18 and TRBJ2-5 for the parts outside the CDR3, the full variable domain is NAGVMQNPRHLVRRRGQEARLRCSPMKGHSHVYWYRQLPEEGLKFMVYLQKENIIDESGMPKERFSAEFPKEGPSILRIQQVVRGDSAAYFCASSPKQETQYFGPGTRLLVL.

V usage is TRBV18 and J usage is TRBJ1-2; D call uncertain. The V end lost 3 bases, the J end lost 0 bases, and 11 bases lay between the germline ends. The V gene's germline CDR1 is KGHSH and CDR2 LQKENI. The CDR3 has 15 residues. The CDR3, as DNA: TGTGCCAGCTCACCGAACACTAATCCTAACTATGGCTACACCTTC. Its translation is CASSPNTNPNYGYTF.

The gene calls are TRBV4-3 and TRBJ1-6; D remains ambiguous. The CDR3 is 17 amino acids. V gave up 0 bases and J gave up 0 bases, with 9 bases separating them. In germline, CDR1 is LGHNA, CDR2 YSLEER. In nucleotides, the CDR3 is TGCGCCAGCAGCCAAGAGTCAGGAAGCTCCTATAATTCACCCCTCCACTTT. It codes for CASSQESGSSYNSPLHF.

The rearrangement links TRBV13 to TRBJ1-5; D is unclear. Trimming removed 0 bases from V and 6 bases from J, with 15 bases in between. CDR3 length equals 16 residues. The germline V gene encodes CDR1 PRHDT and CDR2 FYEKMQ (reference sequence). CDR3: CASSLGLGGPPQPQHF. The CDR3 nucleotides are TGTGCCAGCAGCTTAGGCCTGGGCGGGCCCCCTCAGCCCCAGCATTTT.

The chain couples TRBV9 to TRBJ2-1; a weak D match, TRBD1 (5 bases). Looked up from germline, CDR1 is SGDLS and CDR2 is YYNGEE. The length of the CDR3 is 15 residues. The V end lost 3 bases, the J end lost 8 bases, and 18 bases lay between the germline ends. The CDR3: CASSAMAGNYDEQFF. CDR3 in DNA: TGTGCCAGCAGCGCCATGGCAGGGAATTACGATGAGCAGTTCTTC.

In regard to this clone: This sample includes further DNA sequences coding for the same CDR3. The V call is TRBV9, the J call TRBJ2-1, with TRBD2 identical over 11 bases. The CDR3 runs to 15 residues. Germline assignment: CDR1 SGDLS and CDR2 YYNGEE. Trimming cost V 0 bases and J 5 bases; bases outside gene matches: 1. The CDR3 DNA reads as TGTGCCAGCAGCGTAGGACTAGCGGGAAACAATGAGCAGTTCTTC. The encoded protein is CASSVGLAGNNEQFF. Drawing the rest from reference TRBV9 and TRBJ2-1, the complete variable domain is DSGVTQTPKHLITATGQRVTLRCSPRSGDLSVYWYQQSLDQGLQFLIQYYNGEERAKGNILERFSAQQFPDLHSELNLSSLELGDSALYFCASSVGLAGNNEQFFGPGTRLTVL.

The chain is built from TRBV4-3 and TRBJ2-3; unclear D gene. V lost 0 bases, J lost 7 bases, and 8 bases lay in between. The germline V gene encodes CDR1 LGHNA and CDR2 YSLEER. The CDR3 extends over 13 amino acids. In nucleotides, the CDR3 is TGCGCCAGCAGCCAAGATACCGACTATACGCAGTATTTT. Encoded protein: CASSQDTDYTQYF.

This chain connects TRBV5-4 to TRBJ2-7; TRBD2 agrees at 9 bases. Germline assignment: CDR1 SGHNT and CDR2 YYREEE (reference sequence). This CDR3 spans 17 amino acids. The ends lost 4 bases at V and 0 bases at J; junction bases unmatched: 11. CDR3 region: CASSLGPSGISSYEQYV. The CDR3 coding sequence is TGTGCCAGCAGCCTTGGGCCTAGCGGGATAAGCTCCTACGAGCAGTACGTC.

The J gene is TRBJ2-1, the V gene TRBV25-1, with 12 bases aligning to TRBD2. The CDR3 length is 18 residues. J gave up 4 bases and V 2 bases, and 9 bases lay outside the gene matches. CDR1 is MGHDK, CDR2 SYGVNS, per germline. CDR3 region: CASSESLPGLAGYNEQFF. In DNA form, the CDR3 reads TGTGCCAGCAGTGAAAGTCTTCCGGGACTAGCGGGTTACAATGAGCAGTTCTTC.

The chain links TRBV5-4 to TRBJ1-1, with 8 bases identical to TRBD1. Per germline, CDR1 SGHNT and CDR2 YYREEE (reference sequence). This CDR3 is 15 amino acids long. V was clipped by 4 bases and J by 4 bases; unmatched bases: 9. The CDR3 nucleotides read TGTGCCAGCAGCCGACCGACAGGGGAAATCACTGAAGCTTTCTTT. Translating gives CASSRPTGEITEAFF.

The gene calls are TRBV7-2 and TRBJ2-1; possible D gene TRBD2, 7 bases. V lost 3 bases and J lost 7, with 16 bases in between. CDR3 size: 15 residues. Germline CDR1 and CDR2: SGHTA and FQGNSA. The CDR3 nucleotides are TGTGCCAGCAGCTTTATGGGGGGGGCCGGGAATGAGCAGTTCTTC. Encoded protein: CASSFMGGAGNEQFF.

V gene TRBV4-2 combines with J gene TRBJ1-2, with D unclear. Germline V gene data show CDR1 as LGHNA and CDR2 as YNFKEQ. CDR3 length equals 14 residues. V dropped 8 bases and J dropped 0 bases, with 13 bases sitting between them. CDR3 sequence reads: CASGLQRANYGYTF. CDR3 sequence (DNA): TGTGCCAGCGGACTTCAGAGAGCTAACTATGGCTACACCTTC.